These T cell receptor beta chains were read from a single sample in a study of T cell repertoires in cytomegalovirus infection. Their antigens remain unidentified. TCRdb reprocessed the reads via MiXCR and lists one record per CDR3 protein. The sample holds some 700,000 distinct CDR3 sequences, 33% seen once. Specimen: cultured PBMCs, collected from culture after CMV antigen stimulation. These TCRs come from a human donor in good health (CMV status not recorded). Some clones in this sample may be carry-over from other donors' samples. CDR3s leave out the opening cysteine and the closing phenylalanine or tryptophan. D genes are given only for firm matches.

CDR3	V	J	D
ASSEVWTAEQY	TRBV2	TRBJ2-7	.
SARDYASGGSTDTQY	TRBV20-1	TRBJ2-3	TRBD2
AWTTLARAF	TRBV30	TRBJ1-1	.
ASSRVYSSYEQY	TRBV12-3/TRBV12-4	TRBJ2-7	.
ASSQGAVDGQF	TRBV4-2	TRBJ2-1	.
ASSQGGGNYGYT	TRBV4-1	TRBJ1-2	.
SASAPGSANEKLF	TRBV20-1	TRBJ1-4	.
ASSYSMVAGFAYEQY	TRBV6-6	TRBJ2-7	TRBD2
ASSLAFGEAF	TRBV7-8	TRBJ1-1	.
ASSPPRPSPTEAF	TRBV18	TRBJ1-1	.
SARRVRGVDEQY	TRBV20-1	TRBJ2-7	.
ASGIGVGQPQH	TRBV6-6	TRBJ1-5	.
ASSFGLGSYEQY	TRBV5-1	TRBJ2-7	.
SKGRTEDFLSSPLH	TRBV29-1	TRBJ1-6	.
ASSQVHGGNEQF	TRBV19	TRBJ2-1	.
ASSYDRDVAKNIQY	TRBV6-8	TRBJ2-4	.
ASSISGRREQF	TRBV19	TRBJ2-1	TRBD2
ASSSPTGLARTQY	TRBV28	TRBJ2-5	.
ASSPTSGGYNEQF	TRBV7-2	TRBJ2-1	TRBD2
ASSIDHRRVLYEQY	TRBV19	TRBJ2-7	.
ASSLGEELN	TRBV7-9	TRBJ2-7	.